This TCR beta chain was documented in a study of cytomegalovirus exposure and HLA in healthy donors. Broader study findings: Subsequent analysis of the roughly 120 validation repertoires found a tendency for first-cohort TCR clusters to co-occur.

The validation cohort, a group of over a hundred subjects, included the donors and was separate from the roughly 620-subject first cohort. TCRdb's table, derived via immunoSEQ multiplex PCR, lists solely in-frame clones and lacks some. The sample includes 150,000 to 170,000 clones, less than 90% of them seen just once. This CDR3 spans 15 amino acids. The germline gives CDR1 SGDLS, CDR2 YYNGEE. The V gene lost 3 bases and the J gene lost 0 bases, with 10 bases spanning the gap. As to this clone: As yet, its antigen is unknown. This same CDR3 is encoded by further DNA sequences in the sample.

The source of this sequence is a young man in good health and CMV-seropositive. Sequencing was carried out using PBMCs. This chain uses TRBV9 with TRBJ2-4; tentative D call: TRBD1 (5 bases). DNA for the CDR3: TGTGCCAGCAGCGCAACAGGTCTAGCCAAAAACATTCAGTACTTC. Its protein product is CASSATGLAKNIQYF.